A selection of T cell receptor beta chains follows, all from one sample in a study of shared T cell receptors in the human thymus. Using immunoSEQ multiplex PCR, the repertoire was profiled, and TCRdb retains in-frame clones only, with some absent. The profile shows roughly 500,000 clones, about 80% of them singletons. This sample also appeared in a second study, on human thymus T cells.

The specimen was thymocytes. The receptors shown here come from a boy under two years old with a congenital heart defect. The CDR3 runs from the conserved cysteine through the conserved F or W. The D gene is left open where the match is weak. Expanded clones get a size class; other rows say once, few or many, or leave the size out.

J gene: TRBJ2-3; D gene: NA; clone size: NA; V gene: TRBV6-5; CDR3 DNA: TGTGCCAGCAGTTACGGGGGGAGGACAGATACGCAGTATTTT; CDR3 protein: CASSYGGRTDTQYF
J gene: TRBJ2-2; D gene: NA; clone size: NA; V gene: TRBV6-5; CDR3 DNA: TGTGCCAGCAGTCCCGGTCAGGGTAGGACCGGGGAGCTGTTTTTT; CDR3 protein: CASSPGQGRTGELFF
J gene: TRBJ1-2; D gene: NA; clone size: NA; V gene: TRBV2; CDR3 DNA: TGTGCCAGAGTGGGTGGGAGGGGGAACTATGGCTACACCTTC; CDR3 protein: CARVGGRGNYGYTF
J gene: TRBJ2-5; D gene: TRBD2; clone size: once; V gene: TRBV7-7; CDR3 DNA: TGTGCCAGCAGCCAAGCGGCGGGAGGGCTGGGAGAGACCCAGTACTTC; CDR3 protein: CASSQAAGGLGETQYF
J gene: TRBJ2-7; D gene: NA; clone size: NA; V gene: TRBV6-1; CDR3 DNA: TGTGCCAGCAGTGGGACAGCCTCCTACGAGCAGTACTTC; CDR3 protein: CASSGTASYEQYF
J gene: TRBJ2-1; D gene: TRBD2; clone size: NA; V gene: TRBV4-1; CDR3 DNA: TGCGCCAGCAGCCAAGTAGCACCCCCCCCGGGACTAGCCCGAGAGCAGTTCTTC; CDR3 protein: CASSQVAPPPGLAREQFF
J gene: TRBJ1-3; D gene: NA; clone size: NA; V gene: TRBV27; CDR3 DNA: TGTGCCAGCAGCCCCACGAGGATTAGTAGTCAGACGGGGTCTGGAAACACCATATATTTT; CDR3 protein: CASSPTRISSQTGSGNTIYF
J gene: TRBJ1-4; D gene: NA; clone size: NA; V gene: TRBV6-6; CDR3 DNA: TGTGCCAGCAGTTCGGGTGTGCGTGAAAAACTGTTTTTT; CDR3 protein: CASSSGVREKLFF
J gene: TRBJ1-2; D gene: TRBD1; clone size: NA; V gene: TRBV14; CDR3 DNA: TGTGCCAGCAGCCCGTCTAACATCACAGGGGCCGGAGCTAACTATGGCTACACCTTC; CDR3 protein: CASSPSNITGAGANYGYTF
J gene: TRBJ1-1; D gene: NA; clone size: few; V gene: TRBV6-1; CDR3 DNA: TGTGCCAGCAGTTCGACAGAGGCTGAAGCTTTCTTT; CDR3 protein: CASSSTEAEAFF
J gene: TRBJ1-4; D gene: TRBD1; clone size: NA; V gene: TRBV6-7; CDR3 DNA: TGTGCCAGCAAACCGGGACAGGGGGCAACTAATGAAAAACTGTTTTTT; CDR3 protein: CASKPGQGATNEKLFF
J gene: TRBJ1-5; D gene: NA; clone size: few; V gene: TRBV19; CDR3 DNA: TGTGCCAGTAGTATCCTCGGACAGTATAGCAATCAGCCCCAGCATTTT; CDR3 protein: CASSILGQYSNQPQHF
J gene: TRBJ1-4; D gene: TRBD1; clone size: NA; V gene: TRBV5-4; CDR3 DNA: TGTGCCAGCAGCTTGGGGTCAGGGGGTAGTGAAAAACTGTTTTTT; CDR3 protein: CASSLGSGGSEKLFF
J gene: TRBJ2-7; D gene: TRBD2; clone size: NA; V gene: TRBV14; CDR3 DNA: TGTGCCAGCAGCCAGCGACTAGCGGGAGTCCACGAGCAGTACTTC; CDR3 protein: CASSQRLAGVHEQYF
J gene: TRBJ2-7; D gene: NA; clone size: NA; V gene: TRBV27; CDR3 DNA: TGTGCCAGCACGGGGGACGAGCAGTACTTC; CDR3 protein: CASTGDEQYF
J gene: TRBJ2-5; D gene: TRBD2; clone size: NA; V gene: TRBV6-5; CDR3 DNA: TGTGCCAGCTGTAGCGGGAGGAAAGAGACCCAGTACTTC; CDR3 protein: CASCSGRKETQYF
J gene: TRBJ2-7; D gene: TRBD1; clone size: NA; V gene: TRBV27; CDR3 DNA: TGTGCCAGCAGAGGTCCCGGGACAGGATCCTACGAGCAGTACTTC; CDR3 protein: CASRGPGTGSYEQYF
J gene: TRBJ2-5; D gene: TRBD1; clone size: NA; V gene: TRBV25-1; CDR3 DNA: TGTGCCAGCAGTACCCACAGGGGTGGGCACCAAGAGACCCAGTACTTC; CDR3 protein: CASSTHRGGHQETQYF
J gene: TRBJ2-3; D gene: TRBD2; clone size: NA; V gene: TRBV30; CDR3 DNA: TGTGCCTGGGCATTGCGGGAGGAGGATACGCAGTATTTT; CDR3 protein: CAWALREEDTQYF
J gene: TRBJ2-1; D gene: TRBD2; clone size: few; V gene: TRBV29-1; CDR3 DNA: TGCAGCGTTGAGGTATGGCGGGAGGTCTACAATGAGCAGTTCTTC; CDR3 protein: CSVEVWREVYNEQFF
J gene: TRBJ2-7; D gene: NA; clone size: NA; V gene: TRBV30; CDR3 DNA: TGTGCCTGGAGTCACGTCGCGGGTAACGAGCAGTACTTC; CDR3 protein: CAWSHVAGNEQYF
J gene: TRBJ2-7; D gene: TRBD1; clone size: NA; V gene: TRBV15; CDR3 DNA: TGTGCCACCAGCAGAGATCGGACAGGACCTATGGACGAGCAGTACTTC; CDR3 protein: CATSRDRTGPMDEQYF
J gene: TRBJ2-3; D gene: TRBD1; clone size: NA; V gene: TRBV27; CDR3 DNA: TGTGCCAGCAGTTGTATCCGGGACAGGGGAACAGATACGCAGTATTTT; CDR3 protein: CASSCIRDRGTDTQYF
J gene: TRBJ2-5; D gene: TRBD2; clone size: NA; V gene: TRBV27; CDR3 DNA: TGTGCCAGCAGTTTAGTAGCCACGGGAGGAGAGACCCAGTACTTC; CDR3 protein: CASSLVATGGETQYF
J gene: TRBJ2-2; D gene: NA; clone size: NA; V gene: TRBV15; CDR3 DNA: TGTGCCACCAGCAGATCCCCGTCGAACACCGGGGAGCTGTTTTTT; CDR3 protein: CATSRSPSNTGELFF
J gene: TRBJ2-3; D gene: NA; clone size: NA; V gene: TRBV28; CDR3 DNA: TGTGCCAGCAGTTTCGTCCGCACAGATACGCAGTATTTT; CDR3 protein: CASSFVRTDTQYF
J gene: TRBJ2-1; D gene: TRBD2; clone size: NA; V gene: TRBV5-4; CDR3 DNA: TGTGCCAGCTTACTAGCGGGGAGCTCCTACAATGAGCAGTTCTTC; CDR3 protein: CASLLAGSSYNEQFF
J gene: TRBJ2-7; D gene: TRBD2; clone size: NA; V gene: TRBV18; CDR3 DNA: TGTGCCAGCTCACCAGGCCCCCCTAGCGGGAGCTACGAGCAGTACTTC; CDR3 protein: CASSPGPPSGSYEQYF
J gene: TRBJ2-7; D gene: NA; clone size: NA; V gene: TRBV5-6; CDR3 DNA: TGTGCCAGCAGCTGCGGATCGGACTCCTCTCGGGAGCAGTACTTC; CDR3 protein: CASSCGSDSSREQYF
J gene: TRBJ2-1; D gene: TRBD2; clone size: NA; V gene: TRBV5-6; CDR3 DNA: TGTGCCAGCAGCCCCATACTAGCGGGCTCCTACAATGAGCAGTTCTTC; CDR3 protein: CASSPILAGSYNEQFF
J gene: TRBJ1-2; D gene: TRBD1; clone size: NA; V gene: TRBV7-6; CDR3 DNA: TGTGCCAGCAGCCCAGGACAGGGGAACGGCTACACCTTC; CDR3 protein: CASSPGQGNGYTF
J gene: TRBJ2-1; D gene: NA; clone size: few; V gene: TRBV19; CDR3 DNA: TGTGCCAGTAGTCCGGAGAGGGATGAGCAGTTCTTC; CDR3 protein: CASSPERDEQFF
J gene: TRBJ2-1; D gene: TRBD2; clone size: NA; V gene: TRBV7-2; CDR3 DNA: TGTGCCAGCAGCTTAGTGAACTTCGGGCTAGCGGGAGGAAATGAGCAGTTCTTC; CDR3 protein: CASSLVNFGLAGGNEQFF
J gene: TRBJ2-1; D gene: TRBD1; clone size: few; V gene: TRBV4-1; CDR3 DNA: TGCGCCAGCAGCCAAGGGCGGGTACAGGGGGCAAGTTTTTCCTACAATGAGCAGTTCTTC; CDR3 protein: CASSQGRVQGASFSYNEQFF
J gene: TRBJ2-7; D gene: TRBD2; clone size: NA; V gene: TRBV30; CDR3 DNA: TGTGCCTGTCCCAAAGCGGGAGAATCTTACGAGCAGTACTTC; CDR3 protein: CACPKAGESYEQYF
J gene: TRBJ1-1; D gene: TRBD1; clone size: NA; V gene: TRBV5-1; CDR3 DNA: TGCGCCAGCAGCTTGACCGACAGGGCCACTGAAGCTTTCTTT; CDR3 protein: CASSLTDRATEAFF
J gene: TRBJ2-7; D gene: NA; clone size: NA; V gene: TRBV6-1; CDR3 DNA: TGTGCCAGCAGTCTGGCGAGGGAGCACTACGAGCAGTACTTC; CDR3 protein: CASSLAREHYEQYF
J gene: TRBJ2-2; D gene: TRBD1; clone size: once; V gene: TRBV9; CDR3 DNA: TGTGCCAGCAGCGGGACAGGGGCCGGGGAGCTGTTTTTT; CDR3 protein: CASSGTGAGELFF
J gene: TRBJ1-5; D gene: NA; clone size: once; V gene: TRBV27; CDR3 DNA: TGTGCCAGCAATCCGCGGGGGAATCAGCCCCAGCATTTT; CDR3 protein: CASNPRGNQPQHF
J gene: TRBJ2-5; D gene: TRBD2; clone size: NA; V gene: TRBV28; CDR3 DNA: TGTGCCAGCAGTTCCGTGGCGGGAGGGGGGGAGACCCAGTACTTC; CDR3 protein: CASSSVAGGGETQYF
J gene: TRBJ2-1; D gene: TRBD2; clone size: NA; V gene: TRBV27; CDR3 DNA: TGTGCCAGCAGGCATACTAGCGGGAGGATCCCCTACAATGAGCAGTTCTTC; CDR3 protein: CASRHTSGRIPYNEQFF
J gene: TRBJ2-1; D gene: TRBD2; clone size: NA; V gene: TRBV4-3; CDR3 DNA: TGCGCCAGCAGCCCCCAGCGGATGGAGCGGGAGAATCGCGATGAGCAGTTCTTC; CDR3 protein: CASSPQRMERENRDEQFF
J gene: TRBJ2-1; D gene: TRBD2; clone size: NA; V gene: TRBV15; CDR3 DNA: TGTGCCACCAGATTGACTGAGGAGCGGGAGTTCGATGAGCAGTTCTTC; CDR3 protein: CATRLTEEREFDEQFF
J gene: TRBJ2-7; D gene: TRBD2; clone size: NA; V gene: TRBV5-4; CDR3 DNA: TGTGCCAGCAGCCCGACGGTTGCGGGAGGGCCTGAAGTATCCTACGAGCAGTACTTC; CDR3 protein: CASSPTVAGGPEVSYEQYF
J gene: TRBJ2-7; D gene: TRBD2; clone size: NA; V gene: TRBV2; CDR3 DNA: TGTGCCAGCAGTGATCCGACCGTTTTTGGACTAGCGGGAAAGGAAGAGCAGTACTTC; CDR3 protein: CASSDPTVFGLAGKEEQYF
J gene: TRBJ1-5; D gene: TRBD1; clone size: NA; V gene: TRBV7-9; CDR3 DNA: TGTGCCAGCAGCTTACCGGGGACAGGGGAGGGTGGCAATCAGCCCCAGCATTTT; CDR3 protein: CASSLPGTGEGGNQPQHF
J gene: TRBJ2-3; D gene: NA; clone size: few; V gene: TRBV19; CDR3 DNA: TGTGCCAGTAGTTCCCCTACAGGACCTTTAAGCACAGATACGCAGTATTTT; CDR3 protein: CASSSPTGPLSTDTQYF
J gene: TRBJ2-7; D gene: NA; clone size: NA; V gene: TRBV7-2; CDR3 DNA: TGTGCCAGCAGCCCGTCGACAGGACCAACAACCTACGAGCAGTACTTC; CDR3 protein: CASSPSTGPTTYEQYF
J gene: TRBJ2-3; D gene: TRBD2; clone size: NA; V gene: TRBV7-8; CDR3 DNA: TGTGCCAGCAGCTTAGCGAATATTGGACTAGCGGGAGGGCCAGCAGATACGCAGTATTTT; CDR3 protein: CASSLANIGLAGGPADTQYF
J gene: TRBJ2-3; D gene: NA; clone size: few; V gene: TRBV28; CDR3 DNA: TGTGCCAGCAGTCACCAGAGCACAGATACGCAGTATTTT; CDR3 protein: CASSHQSTDTQYF
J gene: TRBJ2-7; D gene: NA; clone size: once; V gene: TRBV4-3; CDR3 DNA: TGCGCCAGCAGCCAAGGGTGGGCGGGGACGCGGAATAAAGCATCCGAGCAGTACTTC; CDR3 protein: CASSQGWAGTRNKASEQYF
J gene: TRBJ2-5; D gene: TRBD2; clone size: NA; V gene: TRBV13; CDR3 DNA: TGTGCCAGCAGCTCCAAGACTAGCGGGGAGACCCAGTACTTC; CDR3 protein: CASSSKTSGETQYF
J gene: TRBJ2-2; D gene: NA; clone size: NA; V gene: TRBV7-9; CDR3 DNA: TGTGCCAGCAGCTTAGGTCCGACCGGGGAGCTGTTTTTT; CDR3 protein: CASSLGPTGELFF
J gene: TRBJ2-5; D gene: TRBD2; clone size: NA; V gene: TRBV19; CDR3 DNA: TGTGCCAGTAGTATCGGACTAGCGGGGCAGTACCAAGAGACCCAGTACTTC; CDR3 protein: CASSIGLAGQYQETQYF
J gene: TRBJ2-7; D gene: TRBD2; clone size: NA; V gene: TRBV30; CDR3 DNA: TGTGCCTGGAGTCCACCATTACACGCAGCGGGGATAGCGGGAGTTAAGTGGGAGACCTACGAGCAGTACTTC; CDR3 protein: CAWSPPLHAAGIAGVKWETYEQYF
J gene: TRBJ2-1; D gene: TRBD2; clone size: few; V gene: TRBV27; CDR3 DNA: TGTGCCAGCAGTTTCCTAGCGGGAGGGGAAAACAATGAGCAGTTCTTC; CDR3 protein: CASSFLAGGENNEQFF
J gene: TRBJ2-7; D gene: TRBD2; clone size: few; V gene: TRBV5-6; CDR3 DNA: TGTGCCAGCAGCTATGGACTAGCGGGAGCTTACGAGCAGTACTTC; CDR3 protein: CASSYGLAGAYEQYF
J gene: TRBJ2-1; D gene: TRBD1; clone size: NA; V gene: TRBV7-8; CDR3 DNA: TGTGCCAGCAGCGAAACAGGGGCGCAGTTCTTC; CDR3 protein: CASSETGAQFF
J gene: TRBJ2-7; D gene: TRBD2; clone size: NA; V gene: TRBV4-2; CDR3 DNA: TGTGCCAGCAGCGGGAGGGGATTCGTCGACGGGAGGAACTACGAGCAGTACTTC; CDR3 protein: CASSGRGFVDGRNYEQYF